The entry that follows covers one T cell receptor (beta chain) sequence. The sample is drawn from a study of blood T cell repertoires in COVID-19. Study at large: Some COVID-19 samples were acute and others convalescent; all came from the United States, Italy and Spain. From T cells, B-cell-depleted T cells, or PBMCs came the material, which was cDNA or gDNA.

TCRdb keeps only in-frame clones here, not all; method: immunoSEQ multiplex PCR. The repertoire holds 250,000 to 300,000 clones, roughly 88% seen once, with about 2.3% in the top ten. V dropped 5 bases and J dropped 0 bases, with 11 bases sitting between them. In germline, CDR1 is SGHTA, CDR2 FQGNSA. This CDR3 contains 15 residues. Sequencing was done on a sample of PBMCs or T cells enriched from blood (not recorded which). The chain has TRBV7-2 and TRBJ2-4; D not resolved. This TCR was sampled from a woman in her 40s with acute COVID-19. For the CDR3, the DNA is TGTGCCAGCAGCCCCCCTCCGTTAGCCAAAAACATTCAGTACTTC. Protein product: CASSPPPLAKNIQYF.